Included here is one T cell receptor (beta chain) sequence, with context. The target antigen is unknown. The data stem from a study of multiple sclerosis patients with progressive multifocal leukoencephalopathy. This CDR3 is 16 amino acids long. CDR1 is KGHSH, CDR2 LQKENI, per germline. V was cut by 3 bases and J by 5 bases, with 20 bases left in between. Time point meaning: 5 to 6 months of natalizumab therapy. At 6 months of natalizumab came T1, and at 12 months came T2. Spiked into each PCR were synthetic inline TR CDR3 controls of all V-J pairings. Profiled with immunoSEQ multiplex PCR; TCRdb holds only in-frame clones, not every one. This table holds 25,000 to 30,000 clones, roughly nine tenths found once. Study conclusions and caveats: Less diverse TRB repertoires were suggested in most PML patients.

Sequencing was performed on PBMCs, taken from a patient treated with natalizumab. The TCR sequence derives from a human donor with multiple sclerosis. The chain employs TRBV18 and TRBJ2-7, with D possibly TRBD2 on 6 matching bases. The CDR3 reads CASSPQMAGMNDEQYF. The DNA of the CDR3 is TGTGCCAGCTCACCTCAGATGGCGGGGATGAACGACGAGCAGTACTTC.